This T cell receptor beta chain appears in the sequencing data of a study of shared clonotypes between healthy human individuals. Findings and caveats of the study: Clonotypes that were shared across four donors made up around 5% of naive CD4 clonotypes. It was expected that sequencing depth would affect clonotype sharing among donors.

Replicate PCRs from sorted subsets contained 200 ng DNA, which is 30,000 to 35,000 T cell genomes. Some clones are missing from TCRdb's copy, which holds only in-frame ones; the method was immunoSEQ multiplex PCR. The repertoire includes 85,000 to 100,000 clones, almost 70% of them detected once, and roughly 52% sits in the top ten. As to this clone: Its antigen remains unidentified.

Germline CDR1 reads SGHVS; CDR2 reads FNYEAQ. CDR3 size: 15 residues. V dropped 3 bases and J dropped 1 base, with 12 bases sitting between them. The rearrangement uses TRBV7-6 and TRBJ1-1; TRBD1 might be the D (6 bases). Sequences were obtained from memory CD8+ T cells sorted from blood. The subset here: CD45RO+ cells pooled with CCR7-negative TemRA cells. This sequence was found in a man aged 25 to 45 in good health. The CDR3 reads CASSFSGGQNTEAFF. In DNA, the CDR3 is TGTGCCAGCAGCTTCTCGGGGGGACAGAACACTGAAGCTTTCTTT.